This passage covers 8 T cell receptor beta chains from one sample sequenced in a study of CXCR3-negative and CXCR3-positive naive CD8 T cells. UMI-tagged TRB cDNA libraries were built via 5' RACE. One entry per CDR3 protein, without DNA, is what TCRdb gives after re-calling the 5' RACE reads. The listing records tens of thousands of distinct CDR3 sequences. Sequences were obtained from memory CD8+ T cells from blood. The receptors originated from a human donor in good health. Some clones in this sample may be carry-over from other donors' samples.

V usage is TRBV5-1 and J usage is TRBJ1-1; as DNA is missing, the TRBD1 call by TCRdb cannot be tested. CDR3 size: 13 residues. The germline CDR1 and CDR2 sequences are SGHRS and YFSETQ. Here the CDR3 reads CASSSGQGAEAFF.

The chain combines TRBV29-1 with TRBJ2-7; there is no DNA to check the TCRdb D call of TRBD2. The CDR3 has 14 residues. Germline CDR1 is SQVTM and CDR2 is ANQGSEA. CDR3 amino acids: CSAVTRSPFYEQYF.

The V gene is TRBV20-1, the J gene TRBJ1-1; TCRdb gives TRBD1 as the D gene, but with no DNA this cannot be confirmed. Germline V gives CDR1 DFQATT, CDR2 SNEGSKA (reference sequence). This CDR3 region has 16 residues. The CDR3 sequence: CSARSVVGGPHTEAFF.

The CDR3 region is CASSWGRNFRVGSGELFF. The chain joins TRBV6-6 to TRBJ2-2; TCRdb picks TRBD1, but there is no DNA to check that call. The germline V gene has CDR1 MNHNY and CDR2 SVGAGI (reference sequence). This CDR3 spans 18 amino acids.

The V gene is TRBV29-1, the J gene TRBJ2-1; TCRdb calls TRBD1, which cannot be checked without DNA. The CDR3 is made up of 15 amino acids. In germline, CDR1 is SQVTM, CDR2 ANQGSEA. The CDR3 protein is CSVIKPGQLYNEQFF.

The gene calls are TRBV20-1 and TRBJ1-2; TCRdb designates TRBD1, a call that cannot be tested without DNA. Germline CDR1 reads DFQATT; CDR2 reads SNEGSKA (reference sequence). This CDR3 has 12 amino acids. The CDR3: CSASPGGAGYTF.

The chain's CDR3 is CASSMGTGIDTEAFF. The chain is built from TRBV7-9 and TRBJ1-1; absent DNA, TCRdb's TRBD1 call cannot be checked. The CDR3 consists of 15 residues. CDR1 and CDR2 (germline): SEHNR, FQNEAQ (reference sequence).

The chain carries TRBV7-6 and TRBJ2-3; lacking DNA, the TRBD1 call made by TCRdb goes unchecked. Germline CDR1 SGHVS, CDR2 FNYEAQ. This CDR3 comprises 15 residues. CDR3 sequence: CASSLWPGVPDTQYF.